This T cell receptor beta chain was identified during a study of Ad26.COV2.S vaccination and SARS-CoV-2 variants. Treatment: roughly 19 received Ad26.COV2.S at low or high dose, single or two shots; several received placebo; per-sample allocation not given. Sampling was done on day 63 after the first vaccine or placebo injection. The method was immunoSEQ multiplex PCR; TCRdb's version includes in-frame clones alone and lacks a portion of them. The table has 200,000 to 250,000 clones, 85% to 90% seen once. This sequence was found in a person between 18 and 59 years old who received the Ad26.COV2.S COVID-19 vaccine or a placebo. Sequencing used peripheral blood, obtained in a trial of Ad26.COV2.S vaccine versus placebo.

CDR3 DNA sequence: TGTGCCAGCAGGTTGGGGGGGACCCCCGCCGACGAGCAGTACTTC. This sequence encodes CASRLGGTPADEQYF. The gene calls are TRBV7-9 and TRBJ2-7; 7 positions agree with TRBD2. J lost 5 bases, V lost 6 bases, and 13 bases had no gene match. Germline loops: CDR1 SEHNR, CDR2 FQNEAQ (reference sequence). The CDR3 contains 15 residues.